This TCR beta chain is drawn from a study of T cell repertoires in cytomegalovirus infection. Study-level background: Carrying CMV and the relevant HLA type showed in public TCR beta signatures.

A note on this clonotype: Its antigen is not known.

The V and J ends lost 3 bases and 0 bases respectively, with 6 bases between them. Germline V lookup: CDR1 MNHNY, CDR2 SVGAGI (reference sequence). The length of the CDR3 is 15 residues. TCRdb processed the reads anew with MiXCR; each CDR3 protein has one entry. The data show approximately 730,000 distinct CDR3 sequences, about 33% seen once. The starting material was cultured PBMCs, obtained from culture after CMV antigen stimulation. V and J are TRBV6-6 and TRBJ2-6; D uncertain. The TCR originated in a human donor in good health (CMV status not recorded). Some clones in this sample may be carry-over from other donors' samples. CDR3 nucleotide sequence: TGTGCCAGCAGTTATGTAACCTCTGGGGCCAACGTCCTGACTTTC. Translating gives CASSYVTSGANVLTF.